This T cell receptor (beta chain) was captured by sequencing in a study of T cell repertoires in cytomegalovirus infection. General observations from the study: The study found HLA-C-restricted CMV-specific TCR beta clonotypes dominating the ex vivo response.

This clonotype was found many times. Its antigen is currently unknown. From the reads, TCRdb called clonotypes with MiXCR, one entry per CDR3 protein. Of a few hundred thousand distinct CDR3 sequences listed, more than 9% are singletons. Trimming took 4 bases from V and 1 from J; bases not matched to a gene: 16. Looked up from germline, CDR1 is SEHNR and CDR2 is FQNEAQ (reference sequence). The CDR3 contains 21 residues. V and J are TRBV7-9 and TRBJ2-5; 15 bases agree with TRBD2. The receptor was derived from a human donor in good health (CMV status not recorded). Some clones in this sample may be carry-over from other donors' samples. The sequencing input was PBMCs. CDR3 sequence: CASSSRGGTSGRKHFQETQYF. In DNA form, the CDR3 reads TGTGCCAGCAGCTCTAGAGGTGGGACTAGCGGGAGGAAACACTTCCAAGAGACCCAGTACTTC.